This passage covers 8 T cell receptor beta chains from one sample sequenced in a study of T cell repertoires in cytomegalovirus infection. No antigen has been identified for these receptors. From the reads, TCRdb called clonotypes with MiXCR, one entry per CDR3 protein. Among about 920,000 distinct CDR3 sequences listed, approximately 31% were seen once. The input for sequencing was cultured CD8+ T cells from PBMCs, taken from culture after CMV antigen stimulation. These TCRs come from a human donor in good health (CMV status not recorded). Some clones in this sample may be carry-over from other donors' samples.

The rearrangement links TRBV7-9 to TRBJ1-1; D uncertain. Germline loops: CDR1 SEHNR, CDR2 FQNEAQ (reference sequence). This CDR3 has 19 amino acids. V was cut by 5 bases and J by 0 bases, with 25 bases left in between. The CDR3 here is CASSPPLLTRRNLNTEAFF. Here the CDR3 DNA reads TGTGCCAGCAGCCCCCCCCTCCTGACCCGACGGAATCTGAACACTGAAGCTTTCTTT.

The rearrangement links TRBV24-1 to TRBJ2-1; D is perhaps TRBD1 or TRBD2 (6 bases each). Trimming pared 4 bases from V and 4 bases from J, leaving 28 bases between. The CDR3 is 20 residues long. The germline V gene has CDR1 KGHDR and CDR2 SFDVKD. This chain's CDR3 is CATSDSTHEGGPQSYNEQFF. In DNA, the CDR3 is TGTGCCACCAGTGACTCTACTCACGAAGGGGGGCCTCAATCTTACAATGAGCAGTTCTTC.

CDR3 in amino acids: CASSSLINEKLFF. CDR3 nucleotide sequence: TGTGCCAGCAGCTCCCTTATTAATGAAAAACTGTTTTTT. The V gene is TRBV7-6, the J gene TRBJ1-4; no firm D call. Germline V gene lookup returns CDR1 SGHVS and CDR2 FNYEAQ. Trimming removed 4 bases at V and 4 bases at J, with 7 bases between. The CDR3 length is 13 residues.

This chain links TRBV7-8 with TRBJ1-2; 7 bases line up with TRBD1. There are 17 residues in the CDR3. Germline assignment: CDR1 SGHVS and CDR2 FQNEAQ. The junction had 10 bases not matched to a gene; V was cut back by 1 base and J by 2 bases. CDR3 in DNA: TGTGCCAGCAGCTTAGACCGGACAGGACGTTCAAACTATGGCTACACCTTC. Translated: CASSLDRTGRSNYGYTF.

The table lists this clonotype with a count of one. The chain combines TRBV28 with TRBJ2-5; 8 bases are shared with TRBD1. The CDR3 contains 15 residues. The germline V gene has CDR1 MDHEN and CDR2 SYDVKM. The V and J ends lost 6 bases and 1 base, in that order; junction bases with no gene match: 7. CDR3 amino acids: CASSDAGGRQETQYF. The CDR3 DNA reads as TGTGCCAGCAGCGACGCAGGGGGCCGCCAAGAGACCCAGTACTTC.

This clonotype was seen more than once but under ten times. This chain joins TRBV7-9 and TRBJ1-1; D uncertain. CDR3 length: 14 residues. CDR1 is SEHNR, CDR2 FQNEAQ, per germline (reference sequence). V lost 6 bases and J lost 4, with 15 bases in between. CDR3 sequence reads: CASSSPGVLTEAFF. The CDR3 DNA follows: TGTGCCAGCAGTTCCCCGGGCGTTCTCACTGAAGCTTTCTTT.

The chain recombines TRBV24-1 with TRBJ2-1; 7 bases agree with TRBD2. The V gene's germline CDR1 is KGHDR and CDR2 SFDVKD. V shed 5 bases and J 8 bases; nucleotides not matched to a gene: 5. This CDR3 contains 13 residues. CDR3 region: CATSAWGRDEQFF. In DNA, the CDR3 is TGTGCCACCAGTGCCTGGGGGAGGGATGAGCAGTTCTTC.

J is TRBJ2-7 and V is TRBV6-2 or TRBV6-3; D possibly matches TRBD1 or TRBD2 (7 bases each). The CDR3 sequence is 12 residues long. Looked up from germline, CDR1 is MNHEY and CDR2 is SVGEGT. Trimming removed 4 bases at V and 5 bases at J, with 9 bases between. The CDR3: CASSSGGDEQYV. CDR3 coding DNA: TGTGCCAGCAGTTCAGGGGGGGACGAGCAGTACGTC.